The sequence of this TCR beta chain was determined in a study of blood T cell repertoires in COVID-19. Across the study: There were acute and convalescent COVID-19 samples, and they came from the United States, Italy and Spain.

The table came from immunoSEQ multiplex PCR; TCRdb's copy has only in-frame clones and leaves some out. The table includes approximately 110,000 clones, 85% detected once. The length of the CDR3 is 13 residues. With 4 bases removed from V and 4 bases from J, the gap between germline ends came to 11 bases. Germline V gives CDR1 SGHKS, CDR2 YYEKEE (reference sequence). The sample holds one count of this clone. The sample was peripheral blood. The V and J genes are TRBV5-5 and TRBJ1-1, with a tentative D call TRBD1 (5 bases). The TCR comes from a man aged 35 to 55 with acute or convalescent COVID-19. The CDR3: CASSLGHSTEAFF. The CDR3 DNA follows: TGTGCCAGCAGCCTAGGACATTCCACTGAAGCTTTCTTT.